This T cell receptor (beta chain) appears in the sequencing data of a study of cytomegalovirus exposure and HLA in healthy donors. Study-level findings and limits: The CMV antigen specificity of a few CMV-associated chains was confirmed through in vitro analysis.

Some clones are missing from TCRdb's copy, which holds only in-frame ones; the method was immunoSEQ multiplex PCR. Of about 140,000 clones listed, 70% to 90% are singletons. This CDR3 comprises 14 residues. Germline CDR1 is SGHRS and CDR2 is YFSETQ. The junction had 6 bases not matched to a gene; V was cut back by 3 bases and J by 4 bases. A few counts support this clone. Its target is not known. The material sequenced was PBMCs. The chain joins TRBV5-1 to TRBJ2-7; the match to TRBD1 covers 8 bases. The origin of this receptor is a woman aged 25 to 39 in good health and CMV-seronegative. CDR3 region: CASSSTGATYEQYF. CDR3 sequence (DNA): TGCGCCAGCAGCTCGACAGGGGCCACATACGAGCAGTACTTC. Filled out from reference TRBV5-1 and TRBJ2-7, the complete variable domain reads KAGVTQTPRYLIKTRGQQVTLSCSPISGHRSVSWYQQTPGQGLQFLFEYFSETQRNKGNFPGRFSGRQFSNSRSEMNVSTLELGDSALYLCASSSTGATYEQYFGPGTRLTVT.